The 23 T cell receptor beta chains reported below all come from one sample, sequenced in a study of T cell responses to AZD1222 COVID-19 vaccine. Generated by immunoSEQ multiplex PCR, the TCRdb table keeps only in-frame clones and is missing some. Of 180,000 or so clones in the sample, 92% were seen once. The sequenced sample was peripheral blood, obtained 28 days after the second AZD1222 dose. These receptors all stem from an adult who received the AZD1222 COVID-19 vaccine.

The sample holds a few counts of this clone. The V call is TRBV7-9, the J call TRBJ1-6; possible D gene TRBD1, 5 bases. The germline gives CDR1 SEHNR, CDR2 FQNEAQ (reference sequence). The germline V and J ends were trimmed by 6 bases and 8 bases, with 14 bases remaining between them. This CDR3 contains 14 residues. The CDR3 reads CASRQWGEDSPLHF. The CDR3 DNA is TGTGCCAGCAGACAATGGGGGGAGGATTCACCCCTCCACTTT.

V usage is TRBV4-1 and J usage is TRBJ2-4; tentative D call: TRBD2 (5 bases). The CDR3 is made up of 21 amino acids. The V end lost 0 bases, the J end lost 0 bases, and 24 bases lay between the germline ends. Germline V CDR1 and CDR2: MGHRA, YSYEKL. The chain's CDR3 is CASSQDLTGGGLLLAKNIQYF. The DNA for the CDR3 is TGCGCCAGCAGCCAAGATCTTACGGGTGGAGGACTCCTCCTAGCCAAAAACATTCAGTACTTC.

The chain combines TRBV15 with TRBJ1-1; D is ambiguous. V lost 0 bases and J lost 0, with 8 bases in between. The germline gives CDR1 LNHNV, CDR2 YYDKDF (reference sequence). CDR3 length equals 15 residues. The CDR3 sequence is CATSREALLNTEAFF. CDR3 bases: TGTGCCACCAGCAGAGAAGCCCTTCTGAACACTGAAGCTTTCTTT.

V usage is TRBV7-3 and J usage is TRBJ1-5, with D unresolved. Germline lookup yields CDR1 SGHTA and CDR2 FQGTGA. CDR3 length equals 16 residues. Trimming took off 3 bases at V and 4 bases at J, with 16 bases between the two ends. CDR3 protein: CASSFARGLGNQPQHF. The CDR3 nucleotides are TGTGCCAGCAGCTTTGCGCGAGGGCTTGGGAATCAGCCCCAGCATTTT.

The chain employs TRBV5-6 and TRBJ2-3; TRBD2 matches 9 bases. Germline loops: CDR1 SGHDT, CDR2 YYEEEE. J was trimmed by 1 base and V by 4 bases; bases with no gene match: 4. The CDR3 is 15 amino acids. The CDR3 loop reads CASSNRLAGTDTQYF. CDR3 sequence (DNA): TGTGCCAGCAGCAATCGACTAGCGGGCACAGATACGCAGTATTTT.

This clone appeared a single time. The chain links TRBV28 to TRBJ2-2; 10 positions match TRBD2. The CDR3 has 16 residues. Per the germline V gene, CDR1 is MDHEN and CDR2 is SYDVKM. V was pared by 6 bases and J by 4 bases, with 8 bases of the junction left unmatched. CDR3: CASRPGTSVITGELFF. CDR3 DNA sequence: TGTGCCAGCAGGCCCGGGACTAGCGTAATCACCGGGGAGCTGTTTTTT. Filled out from reference TRBV28 and TRBJ2-2, the complete variable domain reads DVKVTQSSRYLVKRTGEKVFLECVQDMDHENMFWYRQDPGLGLRLIYFSYDVKMKEKGDIPEGYSVSREKKERFSLILESASTNQTSMYLCASRPGTSVITGELFFGEGSRLTVL.

The CDR3: CASTPGRRGTDTQYF. The CDR3, as DNA: TGTGCCAGCACCCCCGGTCGGCGGGGCACAGATACGCAGTATTTT. The gene calls are TRBV6-2 or TRBV6-3 and TRBJ2-3; maybe TRBD2 (5 bases). The germline CDR1 and CDR2 sequences are MNHEY and SVGEGT. The V end was cut by 7 bases, the J end by 1 base, with 15 bases between. CDR3 length: 15 residues.

This sequence joins TRBV19 and TRBJ2-1; perhaps TRBD2 as D (6 bases). The CDR3 contains 14 residues. The V and J ends lost 4 bases and 5 bases respectively, with 12 bases between them. Germline V CDR1 and CDR2: LNHDA, SQIVND (reference sequence). DNA for the CDR3: TGTGCCAGTAGTAACGGGGGAAGGAACAATGAGCAGTTCTTC. Translation gives CASSNGGRNNEQFF.

In DNA form, the CDR3 reads TGTGCCAGCCATGGGCGGGTCTATGGCTACACCTTC. This translates into CASHGRVYGYTF. The chain employs TRBV19 and TRBJ1-2; no clear D. V dropped 9 bases and J dropped 4 bases, with 12 bases sitting between them. The CDR3 is 12 amino acids. The germline CDR1 and CDR2 sequences are LNHDA and SQIVND (reference sequence).

The chain combines TRBV3-1 (or the pseudogene TRBV3-2) with TRBJ2-1, with D maybe TRBD1 (5 bases). The CDR3 contains 15 residues. The V gene lost 1 base and the J gene lost 8 bases, with 15 bases spanning the gap. Germline V CDR1 and CDR2: LGHDT, YNNKEL (reference sequence). The CDR3 is CASSQAVQGRHEQFF. The CDR3 DNA sequence: TGTGCCAGCAGCCAAGCAGTTCAGGGCAGACATGAGCAGTTCTTC.

V and J are TRBV28 and TRBJ1-1, with D possibly being TRBD1 (6 bases). Germline CDR1 MDHEN, CDR2 SYDVKM. The CDR3 covers 16 residues. Trimming removed 1 base at V and 8 bases at J, with 20 bases between. CDR3 sequence reads: CASSLSILGGRDEAFF. Here the CDR3 DNA reads TGTGCCAGCAGTTTATCCATCCTAGGGGGGCGGGACGAAGCTTTCTTT.

The chain is built from TRBV6-1 and TRBJ2-2, with a possible D match to TRBD1 (5 bases). The CDR3 has 15 amino acids. V lost 3 bases and J lost 4, with 12 bases in between. Per the germline V gene, CDR1 is MNHNS and CDR2 is SASEGT. The DNA for the CDR3 is TGTGCCAGCAGTGACAGGGCTTCCCCCACCGGGGAGCTGTTTTTT. It yields the protein CASSDRASPTGELFF.

V is TRBV3-1 (or the pseudogene TRBV3-2) and J is TRBJ1-2, with D maybe TRBD1 (5 bases). Germline V gene data show CDR1 as LGHDT and CDR2 as YNNKEL (reference sequence). The CDR3 spans 15 residues. Trimming removed 1 base from V and 4 bases from J, with 13 bases in between. The chain's CDR3 is CASSQGTPGAYGYTF. CDR3 coding DNA: TGTGCCAGCAGCCAAGGAACCCCCGGGGCCTATGGCTACACCTTC.

The chain links TRBV2 to TRBJ1-4; the D is unclear. V was clipped by 2 bases and J by 4 bases, with 14 bases between them. From germline, CDR1 is SNHLY and CDR2 FYNNEI. This CDR3 has 16 amino acids. CDR3 sequence: CASSERWGQINEKLFF. The DNA of the CDR3 is TGTGCCAGCAGTGAACGGTGGGGTCAGATTAATGAAAAACTGTTTTTT.

The genes are TRBV6-5 and TRBJ1-5; a possible D gene is TRBD1 (5 bases). V was trimmed by 5 bases and J by 3 bases, leaving 14 bases between them. This CDR3 is built from 15 residues. Germline V lookup: CDR1 MNHEY, CDR2 SVGAGI. The CDR3 DNA follows: TGTGCCAGCAGTCCCCACCTTGGGACCAATCAGCCCCAGCATTTT. Translating gives CASSPHLGTNQPQHF.

The chain links TRBV27 to TRBJ2-1; no reliable D call. The V gene lost 3 bases and the J gene lost 0 bases, with 9 bases spanning the gap. The CDR3 contains 15 residues. CDR1 is MNHEY and CDR2 is SMNVEV in the germline V gene (reference sequence). CDR3 protein: CASSFRLSSYNEQFF. As DNA, the CDR3 is TGTGCCAGCAGTTTCCGTTTAAGCTCCTACAATGAGCAGTTCTTC.

The chain uses TRBV30 and TRBJ1-6, with D unclear. V dropped 2 bases and J dropped 7 bases, with 9 bases sitting between them. The CDR3 has 13 amino acids. Looked up from germline, CDR1 is GTSNPN and CDR2 is SVGIG (reference sequence). In DNA form, the CDR3 reads TGTGCCTGGAGTCGAGGGCCAAATTCACCCCTCCACTTT. Translation: CAWSRGPNSPLHF.

V is TRBV2 and J is TRBJ1-2; D perhaps matches TRBD1 (6 bases). Germline CDR1 reads SNHLY; CDR2 reads FYNNEI. Between the trimmed V and J ends, which lost 8 bases and 7 bases, there was a span of 8 bases. This CDR3 region has 10 residues. CDR3 nucleotides: TGTGCCAGCGGACAGCTTGGCTACACCTTC. Its protein product is CASGQLGYTF.

V is TRBV5-1 and J is TRBJ2-3; tentatively, D is TRBD2 (6 bases). This CDR3 comprises 15 residues. V dropped 2 bases and J dropped 5 bases, with 15 bases sitting between them. Germline CDR1 reads SGHRS; CDR2 reads YFSETQ. This CDR3 reads CASSFPTGDKDTQYF. DNA of the CDR3: TGCGCCAGCAGCTTCCCCACGGGGGATAAAGATACGCAGTATTTT. Together with reference TRBV5-1 and TRBJ2-3, the CDR3 gives the full variable domain: KAGVTQTPRYLIKTRGQQVTLSCSPISGHRSVSWYQQTPGQGLQFLFEYFSETQRNKGNFPGRFSGRQFSNSRSEMNVSTLELGDSALYLCASSFPTGDKDTQYFGPGTRLTVL.

The gene calls are TRBV12-5 and TRBJ1-6, with TRBD1 matching over 7 bases. Germline CDR1 is LGHNT and CDR2 is FRNRAP. The CDR3 is 12 amino acids. The junction had 4 bases not matched to a gene; V was cut back by 9 bases and J by 8 bases. CDR3 sequence reads: CASGTDYSPLHF. CDR3 bases: TGTGCTAGCGGGACAGACTATTCACCCCTCCACTTT.

The chain carries TRBV13 and TRBJ2-7; D is perhaps TRBD1 (5 bases). The CDR3 consists of 13 residues. The germline CDR1 and CDR2 sequences are PRHDT and FYEKMQ (reference sequence). V shed 2 bases and J shed 6 bases, with 11 bases lying between them. The CDR3 protein is CASSLPRVGEQYF. In DNA, the CDR3 is TGTGCCAGCAGCTTACCCAGGGTAGGCGAGCAGTACTTC.

The chain uses TRBV28 and TRBJ1-1; a possible D gene is TRBD1 (5 bases). Looked up from germline, CDR1 is MDHEN and CDR2 is SYDVKM. V dropped 4 bases and J dropped 0 bases, with 12 bases sitting between them. The CDR3 runs 15 residues. CDR3 nucleotide sequence: TGTGCCAGCAGTTCTCCGGGACCTTTGAACACTGAAGCTTTCTTT. Protein: CASSSPGPLNTEAFF.

This chain links TRBV4-1 with TRBJ2-7; D may be TRBD1 (5 bases). This CDR3 contains 15 residues. V gave up 0 bases and J gave up 2 bases, with 11 bases separating them. The germline gives CDR1 MGHRA, CDR2 YSYEKL. CDR3 nucleotide sequence: TGCGCCAGCAGCCAAGATCAGGACATGACCTACGAGCAGTACTTC. Protein sequence: CASSQDQDMTYEQYF.